Sequencing of this T cell receptor beta chain was carried out in a study of T-cell reconstitution after alpha-beta-depleted transplantation in children. Study results and limitations: Expanded clones from the graft, numbering several hundred, reportedly supplied alpha-beta T cells about two months after transplant. T-cell counts and diversity were attributed mostly to newly produced T cells one year after transplant.

This clonotype was observed a single time. Its target is unknown. With 4 bases removed from V and 3 bases from J, the gap between germline ends came to 14 bases. Germline V lookup: CDR1 SGHKS, CDR2 YYEKEE (reference sequence). This CDR3 has 15 amino acids. Preparation of the TCRbeta library used unique molecular identifiers. One entry per CDR3 protein, called by TCRdb with MiXCR from the PCR reads. The table lists hundreds of thousands of distinct CDR3 sequences, approximately 17% of them singletons. Sequenced here: PBMCs, mostly from graft donor cells, sampled 360 days after TCRalphabeta/CD19-depleted stem cell transplant. The chain couples TRBV5-5 to TRBJ1-5; a possible D gene is TRBD1 (6 bases). The sequence was collected from a male patient between 2 and 10 years old who had a stem cell transplant for acute lymphoblastic leukemia, so the T cells may come from the graft donor. CDR3 DNA: TGTGCCAGCAGCCTCTGGTCAGGGGTCAATCAGCCCCAGCATTTT. This sequence encodes CASSLWSGVNQPQHF.